The clone carrying this TCR beta chain was counted only a few times. Its matching antigen is unknown. This specimen comes from a study of beta chain features in type 1 diabetes. At the level of the study: Healthy donors and patients had similar age, gender and cell yields. All samples yielded 107,917,701 examined sorted cells. Findings and caveats of the study: The analysis here could not establish whether HLA type shapes TCRB rearrangement. In every one of the four CD4+ subsets, TCRB CDR3s were moderately but significantly shorter in Type 1 diabetes patients.

The investigators reverse transcribed all of the isolated RNA, so they sequenced expressed TCRB transcripts. The repertoire was sequenced with immunoSEQ multiplex PCR; TCRdb's copy has only in-frame clones and lacks some. Among more than 550,000 clones listed, 11% to 15% were seen once. The germline gives CDR1 MGHDK, CDR2 SYGVNS. The CDR3 extends over 14 amino acids. V shed 2 bases, J shed 2 bases, and the junction held 2 bases outside the gene matches. Material for sequencing was naive CD4+ T cells from blood. This receptor was obtained from a man aged 18 to 30 with type 1 diabetes. The chain couples TRBV25-1 to TRBJ1-2, with 7 bases matching TRBD1. CDR3 bases: TGTGCCAGCAGTGAAAGGGGGCAGAACTATGGCTACACCTTC. It yields the protein CASSERGQNYGYTF.